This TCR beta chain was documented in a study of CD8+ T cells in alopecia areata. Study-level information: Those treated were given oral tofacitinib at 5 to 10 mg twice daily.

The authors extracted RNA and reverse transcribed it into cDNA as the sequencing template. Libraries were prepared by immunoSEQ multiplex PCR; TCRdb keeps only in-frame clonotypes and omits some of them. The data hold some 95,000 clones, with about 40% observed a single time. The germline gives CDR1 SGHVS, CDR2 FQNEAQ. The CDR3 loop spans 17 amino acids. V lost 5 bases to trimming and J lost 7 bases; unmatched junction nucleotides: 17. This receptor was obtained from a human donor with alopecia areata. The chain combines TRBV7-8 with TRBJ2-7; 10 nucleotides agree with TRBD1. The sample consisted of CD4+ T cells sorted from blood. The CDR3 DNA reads TGTGCCAGCAGCCGCGAAACCTCCGGGACAGGGGTATGGGAGCAGTACTTC. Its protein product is CASSRETSGTGVWEQYF.